This entry lists 17 T cell receptor beta chains sequenced from one sample in a study of T cells in localized non-small cell lung cancer. Profiled with immunoSEQ multiplex PCR; TCRdb holds only in-frame clones, not every one. This table has fewer than 100,000 clones, around 90% appearing once. This specimen consisted of peripheral blood, obtained before any cancer treatment. These receptors all stem from a man aged 40 to 75 with stage I squamous cell lung carcinoma.

The chain joins TRBV5-8 to TRBJ1-5; D might be TRBD1 (5 bases). There are 15 residues in the CDR3. V gave up 4 bases and J gave up 3 bases, with 14 bases separating them. CDR1 SGHTS and CDR2 YDEGEE come from the germline V gene. The CDR3 DNA reads as TGTGCCAGCAGCGTAGTAGGGGATGTCAATCAGCCCCAGCATTTT. Residues: CASSVVGDVNQPQHF.

The gene calls are TRBV18 and TRBJ1-1; D gene uncertain. V lost 3 bases to trimming and J lost 4 bases, with 12 bases between them. There are 14 residues in the CDR3. Germline-derived CDR1 and CDR2 are KGHSH and LQKENI. CDR3 region: CASSPSGGVTEAFF. In nucleotides, the CDR3 is TGTGCCAGCTCACCTTCAGGTGGGGTCACTGAAGCTTTCTTT. The whole variable domain, filled in from reference TRBV18 and TRBJ1-1, reads NAGVMQNPRHLVRRRGQEARLRCSPMKGHSHVYWYRQLPEEGLKFMVYLQKENIIDESGMPKERFSAEFPKEGPSILRIQQVVRGDSAAYFCASSPSGGVTEAFFGQGTRLTVV.

The gene calls are TRBV10-3 and TRBJ2-2; D is perhaps TRBD2 (7 bases). The germline V and J ends were trimmed by 5 bases and 6 bases, with 16 bases remaining between them. The CDR3 loop spans 15 amino acids. Germline V gives CDR1 ENHRY, CDR2 SYGVKD. CDR3 amino acids: CAISRGGPFAGELFF. In nucleotides, the CDR3 is TGTGCCATCAGTAGGGGGGGTCCGTTCGCCGGGGAGCTGTTTTTT.

This clone was seen only once. The V and J genes are TRBV11-2 and TRBJ1-1, with D uncertain. This CDR3 is built from 13 residues. Trimming removed 2 bases at V and 1 base at J, with 5 bases between. Germline CDR1 reads SGHAT; CDR2 reads FQNNGV. The chain's CDR3 is CASSLRENTEAFF. The CDR3 DNA follows: TGTGCCAGCAGCTTACGGGAGAACACTGAAGCTTTCTTT. The full variable domain, rest sourced from reference TRBV11-2 and TRBJ1-1, is EAGVAQSPRYKIIEKRQSVAFWCNPISGHATLYWYQQILGQGPKLLIQFQNNGVVDDSQLPKDRFSAERLKGVDSTLKIQPAKLEDSAVYLCASSLRENTEAFFGQGTRLTVV.

This clone has just one count. The V gene is TRBV28, the J gene TRBJ2-7; D gene unclear. Germline CDR1 and CDR2: MDHEN and SYDVKM. Trimming cost V 5 bases and J 3 bases, with 20 bases left between them. The CDR3 contains 16 residues. CDR3 nucleotide sequence: TGTGCCAGCAGTGCATTACCTGGAATCTCCTACTACGAGCAGTACTTC. It yields the protein CASSALPGISYYEQYF. The variable domain in full, with the rest retrieved from reference TRBV28 and TRBJ2-7, is DVKVTQSSRYLVKRTGEKVFLECVQDMDHENMFWYRQDPGLGLRLIYFSYDVKMKEKGDIPEGYSVSREKKERFSLILESASTNQTSMYLCASSALPGISYYEQYFGPGTRLTVT.

The chain recombines TRBV4-2 with TRBJ1-5, with D maybe TRBD1 (5 bases). Trimming cost V 0 bases and J 5 bases, with 11 bases left between them. This CDR3 has 15 residues. In germline, CDR1 is LGHNA, CDR2 YNFKEQ. The CDR3 DNA follows: TGTGCCAGCAGCCAAGATAGGGGTGTCGATCAGCCCCAGCATTTT. Its protein product is CASSQDRGVDQPQHF.

This sequence joins TRBV5-6 and TRBJ2-3, with 7 bases matching TRBD1. V dropped 2 bases and J dropped 5; count of bases not matched to a gene: 5. In germline, CDR1 is SGHDT, CDR2 YYEEEE. CDR3 length: 14 residues. The CDR3 reads CASSLQGRVDTQYF. The CDR3 region has the DNA TGTGCCAGCAGCTTACAGGGGAGAGTAGATACGCAGTATTTT.

This rearrangement joins TRBV7-9 to TRBJ2-5; TRBD2 might be the D (6 bases). Per germline, CDR1 SEHNR and CDR2 FQNEAQ (reference sequence). V lost 5 bases to trimming and J lost 5 bases, with 21 bases between them. The CDR3 totals 16 residues. The CDR3 DNA follows: TGTGCCAGCAGCAAAGGCTTGCCGGTGGAGGGGGAGACCCAGTACTTC. This codes for CASSKGLPVEGETQYF.

The table lists this clone with a few counts. This chain joins TRBV6-1 and TRBJ1-5; possible D gene TRBD1, 5 bases. V gave up 8 bases and J gave up 7 bases, with 15 bases separating them. This CDR3 contains 13 residues. CDR1 is MNHNS, CDR2 SASEGT, per germline. The CDR3 is CASGGPLAQPQHF. The CDR3, as DNA: TGTGCCAGCGGGGGACCGCTCGCACAGCCCCAGCATTTT.

The rearrangement joins TRBV5-5 to TRBJ1-2, with 8 bases identical to TRBD1. The V gene end was trimmed by 4 bases and the J gene end by 3 bases; junction bases not matched to a gene: 8. CDR3 length equals 15 residues. Looked up from germline, CDR1 is SGHKS and CDR2 is YYEKEE (reference sequence). The CDR3 coding sequence is TGTGCCAGCAGCCTCCAGGGGGCTAGCGACTATGGCTACACCTTC. Its protein product is CASSLQGASDYGYTF.

This clone was seen a few times. The CDR3 DNA reads TGTGCCAGCAGCCTCGGGACAGGACTCTATGGCTACACCTTC. It specifies CASSLGTGLYGYTF. This chain joins TRBV7-2 and TRBJ1-2; 8 bases fit TRBD1. The CDR3 spans 14 residues. In germline, CDR1 is SGHTA, CDR2 FQGNSA. Trimming cost V 5 bases and J 4 bases; bases outside gene matches: 6.

This clone appeared a single time. V gene TRBV2 combines with J gene TRBJ1-5; no reliable D call. CDR1 SNHLY and CDR2 FYNNEI come from the germline V gene. Trimming removed 2 bases at V and 7 bases at J, with 12 bases between. This CDR3 has 14 amino acids. This chain's CDR3 is CASSELSPMQPQHF. The CDR3 coding sequence is TGTGCCAGCAGTGAATTATCTCCCATGCAGCCCCAGCATTTT.

The chain is built from TRBV30 and TRBJ1-5; D ambiguous. Germline CDR1 reads GTSNPN; CDR2 reads SVGIG (reference sequence). Trimming cost V 0 bases and J 6 bases, with 12 bases left between them. The length of the CDR3 is 14 residues. CDR3 bases: TGTGCCTGGAGTGTACCATTCGTGATTCAGCCCCAGCATTTT. Encoded protein: CAWSVPFVIQPQHF.

Of note for this clone: Other DNA sequences from this sample encode an identical CDR3 as well. The chain links TRBV19 to TRBJ1-5; the D gene is possibly TRBD1 (6 bases). V was trimmed by 4 bases and J by 0 bases, leaving 16 bases between them. Germline V gene sequence: CDR1 LNHDA, CDR2 SQIVND (reference sequence). The CDR3 totals 17 residues. As DNA, the CDR3 is TGTGCCAGTAGTACTCGGGACACCCCTTATAGCAATCAGCCCCAGCATTTT. It codes for CASSTRDTPYSNQPQHF.

The chain is built from TRBV7-2 and TRBJ1-6; D call uncertain. The germline V gene has CDR1 SGHTA and CDR2 FQGNSA. V was clipped by 1 base and J by 7 bases, with 8 bases between them. This CDR3 has 14 residues. CDR3 in amino acids: CASSLGGWNSPLHF. The CDR3 region has the DNA TGTGCCAGCAGCTTAGGTGGGTGGAATTCACCCCTCCACTTT.

The chain employs TRBV19 and TRBJ1-2; no definite D call. CDR3 length equals 13 residues. Looked up from germline, CDR1 is LNHDA and CDR2 is SQIVND (reference sequence). The V and J ends lost 1 base and 2 bases respectively, with 5 bases between them. The CDR3 DNA follows: TGTGCCAGTAGTATAGGAGTGAACTATGGCTACACCTTC. As protein: CASSIGVNYGYTF.

The V call is TRBV2, the J call TRBJ2-7; possibly TRBD1 for D (6 bases). The CDR3 runs 16 residues. Looked up from germline, CDR1 is SNHLY and CDR2 is FYNNEI. Trimming shortened V by 3 bases and J by 4 bases, and 19 bases separated the two germline ends. CDR3 sequence reads: CASSDSQGNPPYEQYF. The CDR3 DNA sequence: TGTGCCAGCAGTGATTCACAGGGTAATCCCCCGTACGAGCAGTACTTC.